The 7 T cell receptor beta chains below were found in one sample sequenced in a study of blood T cell repertoires in COVID-19. TCRdb's copy holds only in-frame clones and misses some; the assay was immunoSEQ multiplex PCR. The profile shows some 60,000 clones, roughly 92% of them singletons. The sequenced sample was peripheral blood. The receptors derive from a human donor in a cohort sampled during active COVID-19.

In DNA, the CDR3 is TGTGCTAGTGGTCCCTGGGGGGGTGATACGCAGTATTTT. Residues: CASGPWGGDTQYF. V gene TRBV12-5 combines with J gene TRBJ2-3; 7 bases agree with TRBD2. Germline-derived CDR1 and CDR2 are LGHNT and FRNRAP. The CDR3 loop spans 13 amino acids. Trimming cost V 5 bases and J 6 bases; bases outside gene matches: 5.

The chain employs TRBV6-6 and TRBJ2-7, with TRBD2 identical over 8 bases. This CDR3 contains 14 residues. The germline V gene encodes CDR1 MNHNY and CDR2 SVGAGI (reference sequence). V was clipped by 7 bases and J by 3 bases; unmatched bases: 8. DNA of the CDR3: TGTGCCAGCACATCGGCGGGGGGAGTCTACGAGCAGTACTTC. Protein sequence: CASTSAGGVYEQYF.

The chain has TRBV6-5 and TRBJ2-7; no clear D. Germline V gives CDR1 MNHEY, CDR2 SVGAGI. Trimming removed 0 bases from V and 6 bases from J, with 12 bases in between. CDR3 length equals 14 residues. The CDR3 is CASSYSVTHSEQYF. The CDR3 bases are TGTGCCAGCAGTTACTCGGTTACTCATTCCGAGCAGTACTTC.

This clone is a singleton in its sample. J is TRBJ2-7 and V is TRBV30, with 10 nucleotides matching TRBD1. Germline loops: CDR1 GTSNPN, CDR2 SVGIG (reference sequence). Trimming cost V 2 bases and J 5 bases; bases outside gene matches: 3. This CDR3 region has 13 residues. DNA of the CDR3: TGTGCCTGGAGTAGACAGGGGGCCGACGAGCAGTACTTC. It is translated as CAWSRQGADEQYF.

The J gene is TRBJ2-1, the V gene TRBV6-6, with D unresolved. This CDR3 spans 12 amino acids. Trimming took off 5 bases at V and 13 bases at J, with 15 bases between the two ends. Germline values: CDR1 MNHNY, CDR2 SVGAGI (reference sequence). CDR3 sequence: CASSPDLFRQFF. The CDR3 region has the DNA TGTGCCAGCAGTCCCGACTTGTTTAGACAGTTCTTC.

This rearrangement joins TRBV5-1 to TRBJ1-4, with D possibly matching TRBD1 (6 bases). Germline values: CDR1 SGHRS, CDR2 YFSETQ. The CDR3 totals 16 residues. V shed 3 bases and J shed 5 bases, with 17 bases lying between them. The CDR3 nucleotides are TGCGCCAGCAGCTCCTACCCCGGGACAAAGAATGAAAAACTGTTTTTT. Protein product: CASSSYPGTKNEKLFF.

DNA for the CDR3: TGTGCCAGTAGTTGGGCATTCGTATTTAGCAATCAGCCCCAGCATTTT. This encodes CASSWAFVFSNQPQHF. The chain combines TRBV19 with TRBJ1-5, with unresolved D. Looked up from germline, CDR1 is LNHDA and CDR2 is SQIVND (reference sequence). The V end was cut by 5 bases, the J end by 0 bases, with 14 bases between. The CDR3 runs to 16 residues.